The present TCR beta chain was sequenced within a study of identical twins. From the 5' RACE reads, TCRdb called clonotypes with MiXCR, one entry per CDR3 protein. The sample has 400,000 to 550,000 distinct CDR3 sequences; 20% to 25% are singletons. The CDR3 extends over 16 amino acids. J was trimmed by 5 bases and V by 3 bases; bases with no gene match: 13. CDR1 is SGHAT and CDR2 is FQNNGV in the germline V gene. The same sample was also used in a study of T cells expressing NK-cell markers.

This sequence joins TRBV11-2 and TRBJ2-7, with 7 positions matching TRBD2. The material sequenced was CD4+ T cells sorted from blood. The clonotype originates from a woman under 30 in good health. The CDR3 DNA reads TGTGCCAGCAGCTTCCCGGGACTACAGAGGATCAACGAGCAGTACTTC. Its protein product is CASSFPGLQRINEQYF.